Below, 30 T cell receptor beta chains from the same sample are listed, as sequenced in a study of cytomegalovirus exposure and HLA in healthy donors (TCRdb year 2017). Library prep was done by the immunoSEQ multiplex PCR assay. A mixture of 60 forward primers for TCR Vbeta segments and 13 reverse primers for TCR Jbeta segments was used in the multiplex PCR. In TCRdb, the immuneACCESS table is reduced to in-frame sequences with V and J assigned. These tables do not hold every clone; where another copy was compared, an unresolved V gene accounts for under half, and the others remain unexplained. This sample gives fewer than 120,000 clones in total; approximately 79% of them show up just once. About 6.8% of the sample is in the top ten clones. The sequenced sample consisted of PBMCs. The receptors come from a man aged 25 to 45 in good health and CMV-seropositive.

The chain employs TRBV11-2 and TRBJ2-7; the match to TRBD2 covers 9 bases. The V gene end was trimmed by 0 bases and the J gene end by 2 bases; junction bases not matched to a gene: 8. The CDR3 has 17 amino acids. The germline V gene encodes CDR1 SGHAT and CDR2 FQNNGV. The CDR3 DNA reads as TGTGCCAGCAGCTTAGATAGTCTCGGCGGGGGGGCCTACGAGCAGTACTTC. It translates to CASSLDSLGGGAYEQYF.

This chain links TRBV12-5 with TRBJ1-6, with no clear D. The CDR3 has 12 amino acids. Germline V gene data show CDR1 as LGHNT and CDR2 as FRNRAP. Trimming took 3 bases from V and 15 from J, leaving 12 bases between them. The CDR3 sequence: CASGFDTGDLHF. Written as DNA, the CDR3 is TGTGCTAGTGGTTTCGACACGGGAGACCTCCACTTT.

This chain joins TRBV5-1 and TRBJ1-4; 10 bases align to TRBD1. This CDR3 is 18 amino acids long. Germline V gene lookup returns CDR1 SGHRS and CDR2 YFSETQ. Losses at the gene ends were 2 bases for V and 10 bases for J; bases not matched to a gene: 17. CDR3 DNA: TGCGCCAGCAGCTTTGACATCGAGGGGACAGGGGTCGGTCCAAAACTGTTTTTT. Amino acids: CASSFDIEGTGVGPKLFF.

CDR3 region: CASSSGTGSYNEQFF. The CDR3 nucleotides are TGTGCCAGCAGTTCGGGGACTGGCTCCTACAATGAGCAGTTCTTC. V is TRBV28 and J is TRBJ2-1; a possible D gene is TRBD2 (6 bases). Germline V lookup: CDR1 MDHEN, CDR2 SYDVKM. This CDR3 region has 15 residues. Trimming took 4 bases from V and 0 from J, leaving 10 bases between them.

This chain links TRBV7-9 with TRBJ1-6; TRBD1 aligns across 8 bases. The CDR3 spans 15 residues. J gave up 4 bases and V 5 bases, and 4 bases lay outside the gene matches. Germline assignment: CDR1 SEHNR and CDR2 FQNEAQ (reference sequence). DNA of the CDR3: TGTGCCAGCAGCCCCCGGACAGGGTATAATTCACCCCTCCACTTT. Protein: CASSPRTGYNSPLHF.

This clone was seen more than once but under ten times. The V gene is TRBV5-6, the J gene TRBJ2-7; TRBD1 matches at 11 bases. V trimming: 3 bases; J trimming: 3 bases; junction bases outside the gene matches: 8. The V gene's germline CDR1 is SGHDT and CDR2 YYEEEE. The CDR3 extends over 16 amino acids. The DNA of the CDR3 is TGTGCCAGCAGCTGGAAGGACAGGGGGCGCCTCTACGAGCAGTACTTC. This gives the protein CASSWKDRGRLYEQYF.

The genes are TRBV9 and TRBJ2-3; TRBD1 matches 10 bases. Germline values: CDR1 SGDLS, CDR2 YYNGEE. V shed 4 bases, J shed 1 base, and the junction held 6 bases outside the gene matches. The CDR3 runs to 16 residues. CDR3 bases: TGTGCCAGCAGCTCAACCGGGACAGGGGGCACAGATACGCAGTATTTT. This translates into CASSSTGTGGTDTQYF.

The genes are TRBV19 and TRBJ2-2; unclear D gene. The CDR3 has 13 amino acids. V dropped 4 bases and J dropped 6 bases, with 9 bases sitting between them. Germline V gene sequence: CDR1 LNHDA, CDR2 SQIVND (reference sequence). The chain's CDR3 is CASSSLASGELFF. The CDR3 DNA sequence: TGTGCCAGTAGTAGCTTAGCCTCCGGGGAGCTGTTTTTT.

This chain links TRBV2 with TRBJ1-4, with 12 bases matching TRBD1. This CDR3 spans 14 amino acids. CDR1 is SNHLY and CDR2 is FYNNEI in the germline V gene. Trimming cost V 6 bases and J 7 bases; bases outside gene matches: 3. CDR3 coding DNA: TGTGCCAGCAGCGGGACAGGGGGCTCTGAAAAACTGTTTTTT. This codes for CASSGTGGSEKLFF.

The count of this clone is one. This chain connects TRBV30 to TRBJ2-5; 9 bases fit TRBD2. Gene TRBJ2-7 matches the end of the DNA better, so the J call may be wrong. The V gene's germline CDR1 is GTSNPN and CDR2 SVGIG (reference sequence). This CDR3 contains 15 residues. CDR3 loop: CAWSTFSGGHYEQYF. The CDR3, as DNA: TGTGCCTGGTCAACCTTTAGCGGGGGCCACTACGAGCAGTACTTC.

A note on this clone: The junction differs from germline at one of its ends, possibly a read error. The chain joins TRBV7-9 to TRBJ1-4, with TRBD1 as a possible D gene (6 bases). This CDR3 region has 14 residues. Per germline, CDR1 SEHNR and CDR2 FQNEAQ (reference sequence). The CDR3 region has the DNA TGTTCCAGCAGCTCAGGGGATTCCGGTGAAAAACTGTTTTTT. Its translation: CSSSSGDSGEKLFF.

Remarks on this clone: Sequence at one end of the junction differs from germline and may be a read error. V usage is TRBV9 and J usage is TRBJ2-2; possibly TRBD1 for D (8 bases). The CDR3 has 18 residues. Germline V gene sequence: CDR1 SGDLS, CDR2 YYNGEE. DNA for the CDR3: TGTGCCGGCAGCGTAGTGGACTTCCAACAGGGGGGGACCGGGGAGCTGTTTTTT. Protein product: CAGSVVDFQQGGTGELFF.

The chain links TRBV7-9 to TRBJ2-7, with D perhaps TRBD1 (5 bases). This CDR3 has 12 amino acids. Trimming stripped 5 bases from V and 3 bases from J, with 8 bases between. Per germline, CDR1 SEHNR and CDR2 FQNEAQ (reference sequence). The CDR3 region has the DNA TGTGCCAGCAGCATCGACAGCTACGAGCAGTACTTC. It specifies CASSIDSYEQYF.

As concerns this clone: This specimen includes other DNA sequences encoding the same CDR3. The rearrangement uses TRBV6-5 and TRBJ1-2; D remains unclear. Germline values: CDR1 MNHEY, CDR2 SVGAGI. There are 12 residues in the CDR3. Trimming took 7 bases from V and 2 from J, leaving 8 bases between them. The CDR3: CASTGGNYGYTF. The CDR3 DNA follows: TGTGCCAGCACAGGTGGAAACTATGGCTACACCTTC.

The rearrangement uses TRBV4-3 and TRBJ2-2; the match to TRBD1 covers 9 bases. Unmatched junction bases numbered 3, after V lost 1 base and J lost 6 bases. Germline values: CDR1 LGHNA, CDR2 YSLEER. This CDR3 has 15 residues. DNA for the CDR3: TGCGCCAGCAGCCAAGTACAGGGGGCGGCCGGGGAGCTGTTTTTT. This translates into CASSQVQGAAGELFF.

This sequence joins TRBV12-5 and TRBJ1-1; 7 nucleotides match TRBD1. The V and J ends lost 1 base and 3 bases, in that order; junction bases with no gene match: 20. The CDR3 has 20 amino acids. The germline gives CDR1 LGHNT, CDR2 FRNRAP. CDR3 DNA sequence: TGTGCTAGTGGTTTGGGCCAAAAGTCGACAGGGTTTGGGGTCCACACTGAAGCTTTCTTT. Its translation is CASGLGQKSTGFGVHTEAFF.

The chain couples TRBV6-5 to TRBJ2-5, with a tentative D call TRBD1 (5 bases). The J call is in doubt because the DNA end fits TRBJ2-7 better. This CDR3 is 15 amino acids long. Germline values: CDR1 MNHEY, CDR2 SVGAGI. CDR3 bases: TGTGCCAGCAGACCCGAAGTTCAGGGCACCTACGAGCAGTACTTC. It yields the protein CASRPEVQGTYEQYF.

V is TRBV13 and J is TRBJ1-2; no definite D call. The CDR3 spans 13 residues. The germline V gene encodes CDR1 PRHDT and CDR2 FYEKMQ (reference sequence). V lost 1 base and J 4 bases, leaving 7 bases between the germline ends. The chain's CDR3 is CASSLEASYGYTF. CDR3 sequence (DNA): TGTGCCAGCAGCTTAGAAGCTTCCTATGGCTACACCTTC. The full variable domain, with the rest looked up from reference TRBV13 and TRBJ1-2, is AAGVIQSPRHLIKEKRETATLKCYPIPRHDTVYWYQQGPGQDPQFLISFYEKMQSDKGSIPDRFSAQQFSDYHSELNMSSLELGDSALYFCASSLEASYGYTFGSGTRLTVV.

The V call is TRBV10-2, the J call TRBJ1-5; 7 bases agree with TRBD1. The CDR3 totals 15 residues. Looked up from germline, CDR1 is WSHSY and CDR2 is SAAADI. V trimming: 5 bases; J trimming: 1 base; junction bases outside the gene matches: 5. The CDR3 DNA is TGCGCCAGCAGTCCCACAGGGGTCAGCAATCAGCCCCAGCATTTT. It encodes CASSPTGVSNQPQHF.

The chain carries TRBV7-3 and TRBJ1-1, with 9 nucleotides matching TRBD1. The CDR3 extends over 14 amino acids. Germline V CDR1 and CDR2: SGHTA, FQGTGA. J gave up 4 bases and V 5 bases, and 5 bases lay outside the gene matches. The CDR3 DNA reads as TGTGCCAGCAGCGCCACAGGGGGCGCCACTGAAGCTTTCTTT. Translating it yields CASSATGGATEAFF. The variable domain in full, completed from reference TRBV7-3 and TRBJ1-1, reads GAGVSQTPSNKVTEKGKYVELRCDPISGHTALYWYRQSLGQGPEFLIYFQGTGAADDSGLPNDRFFAVRPEGSVSTLKIQRTERGDSAVYLCASSATGGATEAFFGQGTRLTVV.

This chain connects TRBV11-2 to TRBJ2-5; 9 nucleotides align to TRBD1. The V and J ends lost 5 bases and 2 bases, in that order; junction bases with no gene match: 6. CDR1 is SGHAT and CDR2 is FQNNGV in the germline V gene. The CDR3 covers 15 residues. CDR3 nucleotides: TGTGCCAGCAGCGGGGGACAGGGAGGTCAAGAGACCCAGTACTTC. This encodes CASSGGQGGQETQYF.

The chain is built from TRBV29-1 and TRBJ2-7; the match to TRBD1 covers 8 bases. There are 14 residues in the CDR3. The germline V gene has CDR1 SQVTM and CDR2 ANQGSEA. Losses at the gene ends were 3 bases for V and 9 bases for J; bases not matched to a gene: 13. The CDR3 sequence: CSVDSRTGPFGQYF. For the CDR3, the DNA is TGCAGCGTTGATAGTCGGACAGGGCCATTTGGGCAGTACTTC.

The V gene is TRBV19, the J gene TRBJ2-6, with TRBD1 identical over 11 bases. From germline, CDR1 is LNHDA and CDR2 SQIVND (reference sequence). The CDR3 length is 17 residues. Trimming removed 6 bases from V and 2 bases from J; junction bases left unmatched: 6. DNA of the CDR3: TGTGCCAGTAGGGGACGGACAGGGGGCGCTGGGGCCAACGTCCTGACTTTC. This gives the protein CASRGRTGGAGANVLTF.

The chain employs TRBV30 and TRBJ1-4, with 7 bases identical to TRBD1. The CDR3 runs 12 residues. Germline-derived CDR1 and CDR2 are GTSNPN and SVGIG (reference sequence). V gave up 8 bases and J gave up 7 bases; unmatched junction bases: 7. The DNA of the CDR3 is TGTGCCACGACAGGGAATAGTGAAAAACTGTTTTTT. This codes for CATTGNSEKLFF.

This chain links TRBV5-6 with TRBJ2-2, with D perhaps matching TRBD1 (5 bases). The CDR3 is made up of 16 amino acids. Trimming pared 4 bases from V and 3 bases from J, leaving 16 bases between. The germline gives CDR1 SGHDT, CDR2 YYEEEE. The CDR3 sequence is CASSPLGAGDTGELFF. CDR3 sequence (DNA): TGTGCCAGCAGCCCGTTAGGGGCTGGGGACACCGGGGAGCTGTTTTTT.

This clone was recorded once. V gene TRBV11-2 combines with J gene TRBJ2-7, with 12 nucleotides matching TRBD2. V lost 5 bases and J lost 4; bases outside the gene matches: 9. In germline, CDR1 is SGHAT, CDR2 FQNNGV. This CDR3 is 16 amino acids long. The CDR3 region is CASSVGLAGMGYEQYF. In DNA, the CDR3 is TGTGCCAGCAGCGTGGGACTAGCGGGCATGGGGTACGAGCAGTACTTC.

The rearrangement links TRBV30 to TRBJ2-7, with D hard to call. Germline values: CDR1 GTSNPN, CDR2 SVGIG (reference sequence). V was clipped by 3 bases and J by 2 bases, with 11 bases between them. The CDR3 runs 13 residues. CDR3 DNA: TGTGCCTGGAGGGAACAGATGACCTACGAGCAGTACTTC. Encoded protein: CAWREQMTYEQYF. The variable domain in full, completed from reference TRBV30 and TRBJ2-7, reads SQTIHQWPATLVQPVGSPLSLECTVEGTSNPNLYWYRQAAGRGLQLLFYSVGIGQISSEVPQNLSASRPQDRQFILSSKKLLLSDSGFYLCAWREQMTYEQYFGPGTRLTVT.

The CDR3 DNA reads as TGTGCCTGGATCCCGGGTGGAAACACCATATATTTT. Amino acid sequence: CAWIPGGNTIYF. The gene calls are TRBV30 and TRBJ1-3; D unresolved. CDR1 is GTSNPN, CDR2 SVGIG, per germline (reference sequence). The CDR3 is 12 amino acids. With 4 bases removed from V and 3 bases from J, the gap between germline ends came to 7 bases. The variable domain in full, completed from reference TRBV30 and TRBJ1-3, reads SQTIHQWPATLVQPVGSPLSLECTVEGTSNPNLYWYRQAAGRGLQLLFYSVGIGQISSEVPQNLSASRPQDRQFILSSKKLLLSDSGFYLCAWIPGGNTIYFGEGSWLTVV.

Only one count was recorded for this clone. This chain uses TRBV7-6 with TRBJ2-3; 10 bases are shared with TRBD2. V lost 5 bases to trimming and J lost 5 bases; unmatched junction nucleotides: 13. Germline V gene lookup returns CDR1 SGHVS and CDR2 FNYEAQ. This CDR3 spans 17 amino acids. The DNA for the CDR3 is TGTGCCAGCAGCCTCGGGGTGAGCGGGGGGGAGGAAGATACGCAGTATTTT. Encoded protein: CASSLGVSGGEEDTQYF.

The V and J genes are TRBV4-1 and TRBJ2-7, with 9 bases matching TRBD1. The CDR3 consists of 19 residues. The V and J ends lost 9 bases and 0 bases, in that order; junction bases with no gene match: 21. Per the germline V gene, CDR1 is MGHRA and CDR2 is YSYEKL. CDR3 residues: CASPLSPGQGSSNSYEQYF. CDR3 coding DNA: TGCGCCAGTCCCCTCTCCCCCGGACAGGGGTCTTCAAACTCCTACGAGCAGTACTTC.